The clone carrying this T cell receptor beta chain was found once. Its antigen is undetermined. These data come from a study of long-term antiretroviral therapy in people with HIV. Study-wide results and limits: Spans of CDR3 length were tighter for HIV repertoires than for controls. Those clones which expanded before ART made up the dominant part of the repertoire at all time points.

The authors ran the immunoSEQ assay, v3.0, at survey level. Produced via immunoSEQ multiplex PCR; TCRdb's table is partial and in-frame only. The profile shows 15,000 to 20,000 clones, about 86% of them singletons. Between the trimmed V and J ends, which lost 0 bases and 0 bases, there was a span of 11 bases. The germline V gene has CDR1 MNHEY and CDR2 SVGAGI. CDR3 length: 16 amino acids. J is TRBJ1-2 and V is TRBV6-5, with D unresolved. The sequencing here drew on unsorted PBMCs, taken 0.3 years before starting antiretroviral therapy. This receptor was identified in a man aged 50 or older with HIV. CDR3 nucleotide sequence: TGTGCCAGCAGTTACTCGAAAGGCCTAACTAACTATGGCTACACCTTC. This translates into CASSYSKGLTNYGYTF.